This T cell receptor (beta chain) was recorded in a study of OX40 agonist ivuxolimab in advanced cancers. About the study: The mean age was roughly 60 years, ranging from about 20 to 85, with about four fifths of participants male. Prior therapy, whether anti-PD-1, anti-PD-L1 or anti-CTLA-4, was allowed, and roughly 44% had some. Partial responses were achieved by three patients, of whom one had hepatocellular carcinoma and two had cutaneous melanoma.

V trimming: 5 bases; J trimming: 6 bases; junction bases outside the gene matches: 8. The CDR3 length is 15 residues. CDR1 is SEHNR and CDR2 is FQNEAQ in the germline V gene (reference sequence). Here immunoSEQ multiplex PCR was the method, and the copy in TCRdb shows in-frame clones only, minus some. This table has under 75,000 clones, about 93% appearing once. The sequence was obtained from an adult with an advanced solid tumor such as melanoma, head and neck, liver or kidney cancer. Sequences were derived from CD4+ or CD8+ T cells sorted from blood, sampled in a trial of the OX40 agonist ivuxolimab. The chain links TRBV7-9 to TRBJ2-7, with 12 bases matching TRBD1. This CDR3 reads CASSPRGTGGSEQYF. The CDR3 coding sequence is TGTGCCAGCAGCCCAAGAGGGACAGGGGGCAGCGAGCAGTACTTC.